A selection of T cell receptor beta chains follows, all from one sample in a study of blood T cell repertoires in COVID-19. Profiled with immunoSEQ multiplex PCR; TCRdb holds only in-frame clones, not every one. The sample lists about 67,000 clones; roughly 80% were seen once. Sequencing used peripheral blood. The receptor set was obtained from a human donor in a cohort sampled during active COVID-19. Each CDR3 is given with its conserved first and last residue. The D gene is left open where the match is weak. Not all rows give a size; the values are once, few, many and, for expanded clones, a class.

V,J,D,size,CDR3,DNA
TRBV19,TRBJ2-7,TRBD1,.,CASGNRGLNEQYF,TGTGCCAGCGGAAACAGGGGGCTGAACGAGCAGTACTTC
TRBV7-2,TRBJ1-5,TRBD1,few,CASSQNRGGQPQHF,TGTGCCAGCAGCCAGAACAGGGGTGGACAGCCCCAGCATTTT
TRBV7-9,TRBJ1-5,.,once,CASSGGGATNQPQHF,TGTGCCAGCAGTGGCGGCGGGGCCACAAATCAGCCCCAGCATTTT
TRBV5-8,TRBJ2-5,TRBD1,.,CASSLGAGGKETQYF,TGTGCCAGCAGCTTGGGGGCAGGGGGCAAAGAGACCCAGTACTTC
TRBV7-2,TRBJ2-7,TRBD2,few,CASSSMTSGGAFAYEQYF,TGTGCCAGCAGCTCGATGACTAGCGGGGGGGCTTTCGCCTACGAGCAGTACTTC
TRBV11-3,TRBJ1-1,.,.,CASSLSRNTEAFF,TGTGCCAGCAGCTTATCCCGGAACACTGAAGCTTTCTTT
TRBV20-1,TRBJ2-5,.,few,CSASRSFPLQETQYF,TGCAGTGCTAGTCGTAGCTTTCCACTCCAAGAGACCCAGTACTTC
TRBV3-1/TRBV3-2,TRBJ1-2,.,.,CASSQPQANYGYTF,TGTGCCAGCAGCCAGCCCCAGGCTAACTATGGCTACACCTTC
TRBV2,TRBJ1-3,.,.,CASRRSSGNTIYF,TGTGCCAGCCGGAGAAGCTCTGGAAACACCATATATTTT
TRBV5-1,TRBJ2-2,TRBD1,.,CASSAVTGANTGELFF,TGCGCCAGCAGCGCCGTGACAGGGGCGAACACCGGGGAGCTGTTTTTT
TRBV11-2,TRBJ2-7,TRBD2,few,CASSLGVLRVSGVAYEQYF,TGTGCCAGCAGCTTAGGTGTATTACGGGTTAGCGGGGTGGCCTACGAGCAGTACTTC
TRBV5-4,TRBJ2-7,TRBD1,once,CASSLSGGSYEQYF,TGTGCCAGCAGCTTGTCAGGGGGAAGCTACGAGCAGTACTTC
TRBV2,TRBJ2-3,TRBD2,.,CASTLAGGLDTQYF,TGTGCCAGCACGCTAGCGGGGGGGCTCGATACGCAGTATTTT
TRBV12-5,TRBJ2-3,TRBD2,.,CASGLPSGAGDTQYF,TGTGCTAGTGGTTTGCCCAGCGGGGCAGGAGATACGCAGTATTTT
TRBV30,TRBJ1-6,TRBD1,.,CAWGDRAPSPLHF,TGTGCCTGGGGGGACAGGGCACCGTCACCCCTCCACTTT
TRBV5-6,TRBJ2-5,.,.,CASSSKGERKAETQYF,TGTGCCAGCAGCTCCAAGGGGGAGAGGAAAGCAGAGACCCAGTACTTC
TRBV7-9,TRBJ2-7,TRBD2,.,CAAGGTSEQYF,TGTGCCGCCGGGGGGACTAGTGAGCAGTACTTC
TRBV19,TRBJ2-7,TRBD2,.,CASSTRLAPAYEQYF,TGTGCCAGTAGTACACGACTAGCCCCGGCCTACGAGCAGTACTTC
TRBV5-4,TRBJ1-2,TRBD1,.,CASSLGRGPYGYTF,TGTGCCAGCAGCTTGGGGAGGGGGCCCTATGGCTACACCTTC
TRBV2,TRBJ2-4,.,.,CASSAFGGGKNIQYF,TGTGCCAGCAGTGCCTTTGGGGGAGGCAAAAACATTCAGTACTTC
TRBV7-9,TRBJ1-1,TRBD1,.,CASSFVRGTGGLMNTEAFF,TGTGCCAGCAGCTTTGTCCGTGGGACAGGGGGCCTAATGAACACTGAAGCTTTCTTT
TRBV28,TRBJ2-7,.,.,CASSLKLYEQYF,TGTGCCAGCAGTTTAAAACTCTACGAGCAGTACTTC